The next 8 T cell receptor beta chains were all read from a single sample in a study of blood T cell repertoires in COVID-19. The data were produced by immunoSEQ multiplex PCR, yet TCRdb's version contains in-frame clones alone and is incomplete. Here the sample spans 95,000 to 150,000 clones, around 90% being singletons. The sequenced sample consisted of peripheral blood. The receptor source for this set is a woman in her fifties or sixties with COVID-19, enrolled during active disease.

This clone was counted once. V gene TRBV19 combines with J gene TRBJ2-1, with 9 nucleotides matching TRBD2. After removal of 4 bases from V and 5 bases from J, the junction contained 3 bases not matched to a gene. This CDR3 is 14 amino acids long. Per germline, CDR1 LNHDA and CDR2 SQIVND (reference sequence). The CDR3 sequence is CASSTGLANNEQFF. The CDR3 DNA sequence: TGTGCCAGTAGTACAGGACTAGCGAACAATGAGCAGTTCTTC.

This clone came up once. The chain has TRBV20-1 and TRBJ1-3; D uncertain. The germline CDR1 and CDR2 sequences are DFQATT and SNEGSKA (reference sequence). Trimming cost V 3 bases and J 0 bases, with 9 bases left between them. CDR3 size: 14 residues. The CDR3 bases are TGCAGTGCTAGTGCTCAGGCCTCTGGAAACACCATATATTTT. Its translation is CSASAQASGNTIYF.

Only one count was recorded for this clone. V usage is TRBV4-1 and J usage is TRBJ1-2; D may be TRBD1 (6 bases). The CDR3 length is 15 residues. The V end was cut by 0 bases, the J end by 8 bases, with 16 bases between. CDR1 and CDR2 from the germline V gene are MGHRA and YSYEKL. CDR3 loop: CASSQDSSAQGGYTF. DNA for the CDR3: TGCGCCAGCAGCCAAGATTCCTCGGCCCAGGGGGGCTACACCTTC.

Worth noting for this clone: One junction end disagrees with the germline gene, perhaps due to a read error. This CDR3 is CATSGDRGLNTEAFF. The CDR3 DNA follows: TGTGCCACCAGCGGAGACAGGGGCTTGAACACTGAAGCTTTCTTT. The chain recombines TRBV15 with TRBJ1-1; 8 bases match TRBD1. The CDR3 extends over 15 amino acids. In germline, CDR1 is LNHNV, CDR2 YYDKDF (reference sequence).

The chain couples TRBV18 to TRBJ1-1; 10 bases match TRBD1. Germline CDR1 reads KGHSH; CDR2 reads LQKENI. Germline trimming cut 2 bases from V and 4 bases from J; bases unmatched to any gene: 10. There are 17 residues in the CDR3. The CDR3 DNA sequence: TGTGCCAGCTCACCAAGGTCGACAGGGGGCGCGGGCACTGAAGCTTTCTTT. Translation: CASSPRSTGGAGTEAFF.

This chain uses TRBV5-1 with TRBJ2-2, with TRBD2 identical over 7 bases. With V trimmed by 6 bases and J by 1 base, 9 bases remained unmatched. This CDR3 region has 16 residues. The germline CDR1 and CDR2 sequences are SGHRS and YFSETQ. Here the CDR3 reads CASMYLSGLNTGELFF. The CDR3 coding sequence is TGCGCCAGCATGTATCTTAGCGGGTTGAACACCGGGGAGCTGTTTTTT.

The rearrangement uses TRBV27 and TRBJ1-4; 9 bases are a match to TRBD1. Germline CDR1 reads MNHEY; CDR2 reads SMNVEV (reference sequence). This CDR3 is 14 amino acids long. After removal of 5 bases from V and 7 bases from J, the junction contained 5 bases not matched to a gene. The chain's CDR3 is CASSNRGRGEKLFF. CDR3 bases: TGTGCCAGCAGTAACAGGGGGCGAGGTGAAAAACTGTTTTTT.

A remark on this clone: One end of the junction fails to match germline, which may point to a read error. The chain employs TRBV3-1 (or the pseudogene TRBV3-2) and TRBJ2-3; D possibly corresponds to TRBD2 (7 bases). The CDR3 runs 15 residues. Germline CDR1 LGHDT, CDR2 YNNKEL (reference sequence). This CDR3 reads CAGSRRRGAGDTQYF. The DNA of the CDR3 is TGTGCCGGCAGCCGCCGCCGGGGGGCGGGAGATACGCAGTATTTT.